The T cell receptor (beta chain) described here comes from a study of blood T cell repertoires in COVID-19. The V segment lost 5 bases and the J segment 6 bases; nucleotides outside the gene matches: 2. This CDR3 has 13 amino acids. The V gene's germline CDR1 is MDHEN and CDR2 SYDVKM. Assignments of participants to cohorts depended upon their own reported clinical history. Clones were sequenced by immunoSEQ multiplex PCR, and TCRdb holds only the in-frame ones, with some missing. The table has some 380,000 clones, around 90% seen once; the top ten hold approximately 2.1%. The V and J genes are TRBV28 and TRBJ1-5, with 9 bases fitting TRBD1. The TCR was taken from a woman in her forties with acute COVID-19. The sample comprised PBMCs or T cells enriched from blood (not recorded which). CDR3 region: CASSGQGSQPQHF. CDR3 coding DNA: TGTGCCAGCAGTGGACAGGGGAGTCAGCCCCAGCATTTT.